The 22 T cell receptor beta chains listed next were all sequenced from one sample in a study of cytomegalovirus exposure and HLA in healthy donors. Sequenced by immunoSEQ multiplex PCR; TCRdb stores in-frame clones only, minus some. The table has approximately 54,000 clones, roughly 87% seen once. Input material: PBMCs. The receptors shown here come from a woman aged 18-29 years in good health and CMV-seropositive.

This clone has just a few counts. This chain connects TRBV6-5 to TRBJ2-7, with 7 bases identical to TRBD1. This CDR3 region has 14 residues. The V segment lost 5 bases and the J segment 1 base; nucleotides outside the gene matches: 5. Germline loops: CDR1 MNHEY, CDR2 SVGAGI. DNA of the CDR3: TGTGCCAGCAGTCCGACAGGGATATCCTACGAGCAGTACTTC. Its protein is CASSPTGISYEQYF.

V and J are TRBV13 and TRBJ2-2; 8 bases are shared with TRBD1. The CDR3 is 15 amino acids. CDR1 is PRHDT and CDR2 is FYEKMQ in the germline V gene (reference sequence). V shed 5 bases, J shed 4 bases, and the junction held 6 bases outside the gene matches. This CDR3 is CASSPGTGSTGELFF. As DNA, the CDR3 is TGTGCCAGCAGCCCCGGGACAGGCTCCACCGGGGAGCTGTTTTTT.

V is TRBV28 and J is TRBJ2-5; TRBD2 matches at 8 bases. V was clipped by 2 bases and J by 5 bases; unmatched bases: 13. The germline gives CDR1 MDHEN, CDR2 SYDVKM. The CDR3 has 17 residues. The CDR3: CASSLGRLAGDGETQYF. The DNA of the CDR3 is TGTGCCAGCAGTTTAGGCAGGCTAGCGGGTGATGGGGAGACCCAGTACTTC. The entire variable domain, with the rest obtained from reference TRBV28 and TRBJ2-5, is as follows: DVKVTQSSRYLVKRTGEKVFLECVQDMDHENMFWYRQDPGLGLRLIYFSYDVKMKEKGDIPEGYSVSREKKERFSLILESASTNQTSMYLCASSLGRLAGDGETQYFGPGTRLLVL.

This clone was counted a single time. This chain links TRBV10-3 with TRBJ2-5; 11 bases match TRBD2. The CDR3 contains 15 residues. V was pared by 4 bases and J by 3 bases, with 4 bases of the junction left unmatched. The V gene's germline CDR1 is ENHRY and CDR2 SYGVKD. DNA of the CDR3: TGTGCCATCAGTGGAAAGGGACTAGCGGAAGAGACCCAGTACTTC. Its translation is CAISGKGLAEETQYF.

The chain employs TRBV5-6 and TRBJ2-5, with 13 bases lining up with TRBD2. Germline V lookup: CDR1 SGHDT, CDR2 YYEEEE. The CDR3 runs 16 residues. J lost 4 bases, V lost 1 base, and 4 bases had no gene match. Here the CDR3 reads CASSLRTSGGSETQYF. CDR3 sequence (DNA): TGTGCCAGCAGCTTGAGGACTAGCGGGGGATCAGAGACCCAGTACTTC.

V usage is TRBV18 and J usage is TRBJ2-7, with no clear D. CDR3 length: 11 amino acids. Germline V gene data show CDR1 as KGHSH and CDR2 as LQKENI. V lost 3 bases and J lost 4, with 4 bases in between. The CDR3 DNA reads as TGTGCCAGCTCACCCGGGTACGAGCAGTACTTC. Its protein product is CASSPGYEQYF. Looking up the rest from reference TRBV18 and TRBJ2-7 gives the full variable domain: NAGVMQNPRHLVRRRGQEARLRCSPMKGHSHVYWYRQLPEEGLKFMVYLQKENIIDESGMPKERFSAEFPKEGPSILRIQQVVRGDSAAYFCASSPGYEQYFGPGTRLTVT.

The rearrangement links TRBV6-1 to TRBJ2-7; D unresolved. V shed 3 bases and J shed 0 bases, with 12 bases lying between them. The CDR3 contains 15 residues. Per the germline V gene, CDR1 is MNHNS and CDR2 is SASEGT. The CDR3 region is CASSEMTGSSYEQYF. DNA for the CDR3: TGTGCCAGCAGTGAGATGACGGGTAGCTCCTACGAGCAGTACTTC.

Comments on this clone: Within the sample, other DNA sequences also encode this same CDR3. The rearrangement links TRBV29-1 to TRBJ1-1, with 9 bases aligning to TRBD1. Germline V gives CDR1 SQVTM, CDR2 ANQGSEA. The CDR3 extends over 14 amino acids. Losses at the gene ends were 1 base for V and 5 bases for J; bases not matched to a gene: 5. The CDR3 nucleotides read TGCAGCGTTGAAGCGACAGGGGGTTGGACTGAAGCTTTCTTT. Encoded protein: CSVEATGGWTEAFF.

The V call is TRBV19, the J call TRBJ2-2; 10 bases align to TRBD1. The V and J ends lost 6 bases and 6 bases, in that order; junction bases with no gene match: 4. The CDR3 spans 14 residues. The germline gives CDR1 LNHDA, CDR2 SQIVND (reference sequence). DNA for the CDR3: TGTGCCAGTAGCCCTGGACAGGGGGCCGGGGAGCTGTTTTTT. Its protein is CASSPGQGAGELFF.

The CDR3 nucleotides read TGTGCCAGTCGGACAGGGCCTGAAGCTTTCTTT. The encoded protein is CASRTGPEAFF. This chain links TRBV6-1 with TRBJ1-1; 8 bases match TRBD1. Germline assignment: CDR1 MNHNS and CDR2 SASEGT. There are 11 residues in the CDR3. J lost 6 bases, V lost 9 bases, and 3 bases had no gene match.

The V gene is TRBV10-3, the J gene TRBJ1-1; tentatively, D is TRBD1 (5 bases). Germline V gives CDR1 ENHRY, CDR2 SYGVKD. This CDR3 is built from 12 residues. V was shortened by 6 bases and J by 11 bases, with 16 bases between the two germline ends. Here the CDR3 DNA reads TGTGCCATCAGCCAGGGTATAGGGAAGGCTTTCTTT. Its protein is CAISQGIGKAFF.

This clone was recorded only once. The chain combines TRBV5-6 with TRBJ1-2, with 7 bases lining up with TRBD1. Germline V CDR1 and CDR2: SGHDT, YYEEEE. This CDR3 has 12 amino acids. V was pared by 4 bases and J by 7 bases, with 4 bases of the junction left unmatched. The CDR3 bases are TGTGCCAGCAGCCCGGGACAGAGTGGCTACACCTTC. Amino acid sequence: CASSPGQSGYTF.

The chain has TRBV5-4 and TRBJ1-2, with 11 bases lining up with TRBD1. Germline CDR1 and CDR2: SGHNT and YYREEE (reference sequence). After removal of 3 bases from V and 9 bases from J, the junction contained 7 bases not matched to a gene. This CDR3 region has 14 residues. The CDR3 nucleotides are TGTGCCAGCAGCTCCGGGACAGGGGGTACCAGCTACACCTTC. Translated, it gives CASSSGTGGTSYTF.

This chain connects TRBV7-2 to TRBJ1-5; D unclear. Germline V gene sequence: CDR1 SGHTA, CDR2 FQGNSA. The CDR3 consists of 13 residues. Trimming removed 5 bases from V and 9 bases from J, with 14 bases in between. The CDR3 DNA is TGTGCCAGCAGCCCTACAGTAGGTCGGCCCCAGCATTTT. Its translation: CASSPTVGRPQHF.

CDR3: CASSQAGGRTDTQYF. CDR3 bases: TGCGCCAGCAGCCAAGCCGGCGGCCGCACAGATACGCAGTATTTT. The rearrangement uses TRBV4-3 and TRBJ2-3; D gene uncertain. This CDR3 comprises 15 residues. Per germline, CDR1 LGHNA and CDR2 YSLEER. V gave up 1 base and J gave up 1 base, with 9 bases separating them.

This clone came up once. The CDR3 DNA reads as TGTGCCAGCAGCCTGAATTATAGGGGAGGCAATTCACCCCTCCACTTT. Encoded protein: CASSLNYRGGNSPLHF. V usage is TRBV7-2 and J usage is TRBJ1-6, with D tentatively TRBD1 (5 bases). This CDR3 is built from 16 residues. The V end lost 5 bases, the J end lost 7 bases, and 18 bases lay between the germline ends. CDR1 is SGHTA and CDR2 is FQGNSA in the germline V gene.

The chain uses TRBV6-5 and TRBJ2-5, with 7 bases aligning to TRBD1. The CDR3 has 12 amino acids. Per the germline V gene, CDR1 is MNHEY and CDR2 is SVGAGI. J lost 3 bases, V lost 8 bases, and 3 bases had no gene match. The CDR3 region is CASHGTEETQYF. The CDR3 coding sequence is TGTGCCAGCCATGGGACAGAAGAGACCCAGTACTTC.

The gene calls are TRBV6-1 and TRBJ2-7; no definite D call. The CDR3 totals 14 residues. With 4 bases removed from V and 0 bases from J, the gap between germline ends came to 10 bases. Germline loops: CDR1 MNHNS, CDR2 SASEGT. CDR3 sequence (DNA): TGTGCCAGCAGTGCACAGAAAACCTCCTACGAGCAGTACTTC. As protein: CASSAQKTSYEQYF.

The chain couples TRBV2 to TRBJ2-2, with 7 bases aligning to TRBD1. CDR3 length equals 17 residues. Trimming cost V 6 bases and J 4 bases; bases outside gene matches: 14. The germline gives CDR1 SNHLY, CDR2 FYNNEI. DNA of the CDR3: TGTGCCAGCAGAGTCTCCTCATCGGGACAGAGCACCGGGGAGCTGTTTTTT. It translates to CASRVSSSGQSTGELFF.

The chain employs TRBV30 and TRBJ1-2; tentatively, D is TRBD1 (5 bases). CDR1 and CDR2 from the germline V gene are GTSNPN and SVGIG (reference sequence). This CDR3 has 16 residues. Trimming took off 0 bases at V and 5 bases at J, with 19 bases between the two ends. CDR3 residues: CAWSVLNRGGKYGYTF. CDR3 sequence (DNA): TGTGCCTGGAGTGTACTAAATCGTGGGGGGAAATATGGCTACACCTTC.

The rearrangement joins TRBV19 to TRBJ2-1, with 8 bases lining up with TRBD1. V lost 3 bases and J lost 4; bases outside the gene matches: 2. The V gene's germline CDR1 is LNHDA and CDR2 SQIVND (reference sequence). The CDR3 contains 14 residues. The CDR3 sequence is CASSMTGAYNEQFF. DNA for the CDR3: TGTGCCAGTAGTATGACAGGGGCGTACAATGAGCAGTTCTTC.

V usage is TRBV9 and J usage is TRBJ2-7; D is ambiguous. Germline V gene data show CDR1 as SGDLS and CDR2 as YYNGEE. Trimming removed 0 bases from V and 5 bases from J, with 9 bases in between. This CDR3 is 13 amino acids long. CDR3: CASSVDLADEQYF. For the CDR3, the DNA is TGTGCCAGCAGCGTAGATTTGGCAGACGAGCAGTACTTC.